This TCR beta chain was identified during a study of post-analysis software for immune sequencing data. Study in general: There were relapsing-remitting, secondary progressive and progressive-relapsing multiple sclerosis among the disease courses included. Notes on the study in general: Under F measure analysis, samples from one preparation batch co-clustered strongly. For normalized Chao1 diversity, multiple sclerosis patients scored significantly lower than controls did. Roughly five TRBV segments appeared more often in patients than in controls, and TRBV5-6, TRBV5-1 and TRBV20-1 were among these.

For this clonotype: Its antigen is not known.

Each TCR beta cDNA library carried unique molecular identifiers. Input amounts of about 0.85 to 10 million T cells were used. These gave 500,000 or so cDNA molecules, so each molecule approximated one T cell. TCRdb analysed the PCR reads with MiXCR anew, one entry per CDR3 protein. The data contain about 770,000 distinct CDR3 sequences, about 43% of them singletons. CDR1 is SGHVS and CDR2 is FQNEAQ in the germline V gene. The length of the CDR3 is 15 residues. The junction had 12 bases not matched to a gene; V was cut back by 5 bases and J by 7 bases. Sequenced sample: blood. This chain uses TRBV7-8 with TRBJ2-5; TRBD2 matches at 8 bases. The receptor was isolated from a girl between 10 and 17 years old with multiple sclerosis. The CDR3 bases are TGTGCCAGCAGCCCCCCGGGGGGGCACTTGGGGACCCAGTACTTC. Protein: CASSPPGGHLGTQYF. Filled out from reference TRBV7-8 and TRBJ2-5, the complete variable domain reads GAGVSQSPRYKVAKRGQDVALRCDPISGHVSLFWYQQALGQGPEFLTYFQNEAQLDKSGLPSDRFFAERPEGSVSTLKIQRTQQEDSAVYLCASSPPGGHLGTQYFGPGTRLLVL.